Given below is one T cell receptor beta chain in context. Its antigen is not known. The data originate from a study of T-cell memory formation after mild COVID-19. Study conclusions and caveats: Clones contracting day 15 to 85 were balanced CD4/CD8; later expanders leaned CD4+.

The CDR3 is 16 amino acids. V was clipped by 3 bases and J by 0 bases, with 16 bases between them. CDR1 is SGHRS and CDR2 is YFSETQ in the germline V gene. A single record per CDR3 protein comes from TCRdb applying MiXCR to the 5' RACE reads. The sample yields about 470,000 distinct CDR3 sequences, roughly 25% seen once. The genes are TRBV5-1 and TRBJ2-7; a possible D gene is TRBD2 (7 bases). Input material: PBMCs or a T cell subset sorted from them (not recorded which). The receptor was isolated from an adult woman who had mild COVID-19 (a few samples of this study predate the infection). Cell type and time point are not known. The CDR3 DNA follows: TGCGCCAGCAGCTGGGGGGGCGGGTCTCACTCCTACGAGCAGTACTTC. Protein sequence: CASSWGGGSHSYEQYF.